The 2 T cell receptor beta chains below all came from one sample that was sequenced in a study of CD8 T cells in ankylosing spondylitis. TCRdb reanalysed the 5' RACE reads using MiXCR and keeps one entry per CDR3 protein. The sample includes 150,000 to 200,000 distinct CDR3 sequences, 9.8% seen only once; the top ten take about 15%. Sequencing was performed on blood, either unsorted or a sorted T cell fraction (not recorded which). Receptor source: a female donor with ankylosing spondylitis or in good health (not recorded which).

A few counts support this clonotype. CDR3 sequence (DNA): TGTGCCAGCAGATCAGGAGGCTCTGGGGCCAACGTCCTGACTTTC. As protein: CASRSGGSGANVLTF. The chain recombines TRBV2 with TRBJ2-6; possibly TRBD2 for D (5 bases). This CDR3 is built from 15 residues. V was shortened by 6 bases and J by 0 bases, with 9 bases between the two germline ends. CDR1 and CDR2 (germline): SNHLY, FYNNEI.

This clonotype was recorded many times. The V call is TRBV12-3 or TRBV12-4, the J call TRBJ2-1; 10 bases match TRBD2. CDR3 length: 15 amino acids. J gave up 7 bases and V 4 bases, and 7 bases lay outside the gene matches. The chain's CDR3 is CASSSTSGWGNEQFF. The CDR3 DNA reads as TGTGCCAGCAGTTCGACTAGCGGGTGGGGAAATGAGCAGTTCTTC.